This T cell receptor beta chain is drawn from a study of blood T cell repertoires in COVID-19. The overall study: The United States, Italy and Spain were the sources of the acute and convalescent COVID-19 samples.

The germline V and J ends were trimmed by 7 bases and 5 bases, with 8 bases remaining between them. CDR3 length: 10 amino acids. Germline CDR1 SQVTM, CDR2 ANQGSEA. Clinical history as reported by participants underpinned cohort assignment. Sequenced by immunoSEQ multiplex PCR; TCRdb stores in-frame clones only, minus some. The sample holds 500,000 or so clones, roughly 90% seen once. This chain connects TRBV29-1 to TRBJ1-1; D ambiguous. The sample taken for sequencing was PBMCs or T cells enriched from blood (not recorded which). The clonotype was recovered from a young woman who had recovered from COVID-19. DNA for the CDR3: TGCAGCGCCCGGGAGACTGAAGCTTTCTTT. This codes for CSARETEAFF.